What follows are 4 T cell receptor beta chains derived from one specimen sequenced in a study of T cells in Graves' hyperthyroidism and ophthalmopathy. RNA transcripts were the template for amplifying TCR beta CDR3 regions. The HTBI primer set drove a first-round RT-PCR of the TCR CDR3. TCRdb reprocessed the multiplex PCR reads with MiXCR, giving one entry per CDR3 protein. The data hold 340,000 or so distinct CDR3 sequences, with 16% observed a single time. Sequencing used blood. All receptors come from a young man with Graves' hyperthyroidism.

This clonotype was seen only a few times. The J gene is TRBJ2-4, the V gene TRBV12-3 or TRBV12-4; D is ambiguous. V lost 1 base to trimming and J lost 0 bases, with 7 bases between them. The CDR3 loop spans 15 amino acids. The CDR3 coding sequence is TGTGCCAGCAGTTTAGGGAGTCTAGCCAAAAACATTCAGTACTTC. It is translated as CASSLGSLAKNIQYF.

This clonotype occurred once. The chain employs TRBV12-3 or TRBV12-4 and TRBJ1-5; a weak D match, TRBD1 (5 bases). V lost 6 bases, J lost 3 bases, and 15 bases lay in between. There are 15 residues in the CDR3. The CDR3 DNA reads as TGTGCCAGCAGCGCGGGCCGGGGGGTCAATCAGCCCCAGCATTTT. This encodes CASSAGRGVNQPQHF.

This rearrangement joins TRBV28 to TRBJ2-1; TRBD1 matches at 9 bases. The CDR3 has 16 amino acids. Trimming took 1 base from V and 7 from J; bases not matched to a gene: 8. Germline CDR1 reads MDHEN; CDR2 reads SYDVKM. CDR3 DNA sequence: TGTGCCAGCAGTTTATCCGGACAGGGGTCGGGAAATGAGCAGTTCTTC. It translates to CASSLSGQGSGNEQFF.

Worth noting for this clonotype: A much bigger clone sits one base away, suggesting this may be a read error. The J gene is TRBJ2-3, the V gene TRBV27; TRBD1 matches 9 bases. Germline CDR1 reads MNHEY; CDR2 reads SMNVEV (reference sequence). The CDR3 spans 14 residues. With V trimmed by 6 bases and J by 4 bases, 5 bases remained unmatched. The CDR3 is CASRRNRGPDTQYF. The CDR3, as DNA: TGTGCCAGCAGACGTAACAGGGGGCCAGATACGCAGTATTTT.